Below, one T cell receptor beta chain is given with its context. This specimen belongs to a study of T cell changes during pregnancy in multiple sclerosis. This CDR3 region has 13 residues. The germline gives CDR1 SGHAT, CDR2 FQNNGV. V shed 3 bases and J shed 4 bases, with 9 bases lying between them. The table came from immunoSEQ multiplex PCR; TCRdb's copy has only in-frame clones and leaves some out. The sample consists of around 60,000 clones, about 90% of them appearing once. The chain has TRBV11-2 and TRBJ1-2, with D perhaps matching TRBD1 (5 bases). Sequenced here: CD4+ T cells from peripheral blood mononuclear cells, sampled after pregnancy. The TCR originated in a female donor in good health, enrolled as a control in a pregnancy study. DNA for the CDR3: TGTGCCAGCAGCTTCGGGGGTGGCTATGGCTACACCTTC. This codes for CASSFGGGYGYTF.